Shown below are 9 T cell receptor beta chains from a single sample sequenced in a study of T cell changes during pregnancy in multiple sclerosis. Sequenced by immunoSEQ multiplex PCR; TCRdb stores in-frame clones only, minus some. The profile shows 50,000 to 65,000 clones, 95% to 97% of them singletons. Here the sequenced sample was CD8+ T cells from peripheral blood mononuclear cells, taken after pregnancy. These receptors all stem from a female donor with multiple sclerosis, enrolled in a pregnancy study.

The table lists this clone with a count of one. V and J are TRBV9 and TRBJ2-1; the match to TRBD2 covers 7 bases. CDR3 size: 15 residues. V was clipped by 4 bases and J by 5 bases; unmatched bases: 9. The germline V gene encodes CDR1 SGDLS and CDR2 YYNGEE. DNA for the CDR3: TGTGCCAGCAGCCCCCCTCCCGGGACTAACAATGAGCAGTTCTTC. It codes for CASSPPPGTNNEQFF.

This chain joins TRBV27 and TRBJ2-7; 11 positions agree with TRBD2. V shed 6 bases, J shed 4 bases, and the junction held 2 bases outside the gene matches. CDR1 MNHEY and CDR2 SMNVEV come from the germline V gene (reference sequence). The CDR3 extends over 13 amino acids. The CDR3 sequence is CASSSSGRYEQYF. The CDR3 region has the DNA TGTGCCAGCAGCTCTAGCGGGAGGTACGAGCAGTACTTC.

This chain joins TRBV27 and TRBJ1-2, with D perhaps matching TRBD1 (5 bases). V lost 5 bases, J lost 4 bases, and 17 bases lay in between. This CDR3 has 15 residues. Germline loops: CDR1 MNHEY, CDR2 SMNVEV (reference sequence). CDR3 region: CASSVTASGPYGYTF. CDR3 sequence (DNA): TGTGCCAGCAGTGTGACAGCCTCCGGGCCCTATGGCTACACCTTC.

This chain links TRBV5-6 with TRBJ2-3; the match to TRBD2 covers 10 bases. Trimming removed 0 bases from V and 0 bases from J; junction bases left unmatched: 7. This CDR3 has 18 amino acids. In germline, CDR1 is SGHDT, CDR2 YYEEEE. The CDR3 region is CASSLDASGGISTDTQYF. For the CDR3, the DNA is TGTGCCAGCAGCTTGGATGCTAGCGGGGGTATAAGCACAGATACGCAGTATTTT.

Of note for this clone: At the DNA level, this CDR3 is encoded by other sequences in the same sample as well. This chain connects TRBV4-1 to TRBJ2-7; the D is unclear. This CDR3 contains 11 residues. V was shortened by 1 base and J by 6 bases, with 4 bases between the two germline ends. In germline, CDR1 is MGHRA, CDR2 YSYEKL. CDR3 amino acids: CASSQGREQYF. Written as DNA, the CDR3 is TGCGCCAGCAGCCAAGGTCGCGAGCAGTACTTC.

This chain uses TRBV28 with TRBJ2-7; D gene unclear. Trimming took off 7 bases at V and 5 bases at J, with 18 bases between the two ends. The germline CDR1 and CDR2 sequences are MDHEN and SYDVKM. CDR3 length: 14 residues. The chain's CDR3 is CASTPPVGLDEQYF. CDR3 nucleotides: TGTGCCAGCACCCCGCCTGTTGGGCTCGACGAGCAGTACTTC.

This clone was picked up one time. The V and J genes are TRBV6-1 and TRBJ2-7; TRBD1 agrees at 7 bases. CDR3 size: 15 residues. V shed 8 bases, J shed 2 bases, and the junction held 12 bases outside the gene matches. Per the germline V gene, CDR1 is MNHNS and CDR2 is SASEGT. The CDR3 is CASPRDSRQAYEQYF. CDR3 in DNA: TGTGCCAGCCCGAGGGACAGCCGGCAAGCCTACGAGCAGTACTTC.

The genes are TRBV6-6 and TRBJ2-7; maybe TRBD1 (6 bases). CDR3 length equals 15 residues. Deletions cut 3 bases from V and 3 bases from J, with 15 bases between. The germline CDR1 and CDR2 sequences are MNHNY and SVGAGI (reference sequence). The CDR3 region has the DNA TGTGCCAGCAGTTATTCGTCCGGACAGAACTACGAGCAGTACTTC. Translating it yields CASSYSSGQNYEQYF.

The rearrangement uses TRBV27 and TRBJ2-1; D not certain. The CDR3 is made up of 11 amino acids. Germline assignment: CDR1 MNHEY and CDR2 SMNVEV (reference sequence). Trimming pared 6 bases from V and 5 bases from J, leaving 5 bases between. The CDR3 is CASSLNNEQFF. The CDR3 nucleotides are TGTGCCAGCAGCCTAAACAATGAGCAGTTCTTC.